This section outlines one T cell receptor (beta chain) sequence together with its context. Its cognate antigen is unknown. Relative to the germline gene, one junction end is altered; a read error may explain this. This sample is drawn from a study of follicular helper T cells after annual influenza vaccination. Whole-study results and caveats: Day 7 ICOS+CD38+ clones later appeared mostly in ICOS-CD38- cTfh.

The time point was: 2014-2015 season, pre-vaccination. Blood volume per time point ranged from roughly 35 to 110 mL. Germline lookup yields CDR1 SSHAT and CDR2 FNYEAQ (reference sequence). The CDR3 has 15 amino acids. Repertoires were generated with immunoSEQ multiplex PCR, while TCRdb's copy carries only in-frame clones and drops some. The sample yields approximately 12,000 clones, about 73% seen once. The sequence came from an adult who received the influenza vaccine. This specimen consisted of CXCR5- memory CD4+ T cells sorted from blood, obtained on the day of influenza vaccination. The V call is TRBV7-7, the J call TRBJ2-5, with TRBD2 matching over 7 bases. Here the CDR3 reads CASSLAPAGQETQYF. CDR3 coding DNA: TGTGCTAGCAGCTTAGCTCCAGCGGGACAAGAGACCCAGTACTTC.